Each of the 20 T cell receptor beta chains below was sequenced from the same sample in a study of blood T cell repertoires in COVID-19. Repertoires were generated with immunoSEQ multiplex PCR, while TCRdb's copy carries only in-frame clones and drops some. The sample holds about 130,000 clones, 75% to 90% seen once. The sample taken for sequencing was peripheral blood. Receptor source: a woman of 80 years or more with COVID-19, enrolled during active disease.

The chain has TRBV9 and TRBJ1-3; D gene uncertain. Trimming removed 0 bases at V and 2 bases at J, with 9 bases between. CDR1 and CDR2 from the germline V gene are SGDLS and YYNGEE. The CDR3 is 15 residues long. The CDR3 loop is CASSVADIPGNTIYF. Here the CDR3 DNA reads TGTGCCAGCAGCGTAGCCGACATACCTGGAAACACCATATATTTT. Full variable domain (outside the CDR3, taken from reference TRBV9 and TRBJ1-3): DSGVTQTPKHLITATGQRVTLRCSPRSGDLSVYWYQQSLDQGLQFLIQYYNGEERAKGNILERFSAQQFPDLHSELNLSSLELGDSALYFCASSVADIPGNTIYFGEGSWLTVV.

The chain links TRBV19 to TRBJ1-5; no definite D call. V lost 7 bases to trimming and J lost 1 base, with 14 bases between them. This CDR3 region has 15 residues. Per the germline V gene, CDR1 is LNHDA and CDR2 is SQIVND (reference sequence). CDR3 region: CASTTTWASNQPQHF. In nucleotides, the CDR3 is TGTGCCAGTACCACCACATGGGCAAGCAATCAGCCCCAGCATTTT.

This clone came up a few times. The rearrangement uses TRBV2 and TRBJ2-7; no firm D call. The CDR3 runs 13 residues. Trimming shortened V by 8 bases and J by 2 bases, and 13 bases separated the two germline ends. Germline assignment: CDR1 SNHLY and CDR2 FYNNEI. CDR3 sequence: CASVYRSTYEQYF. The CDR3, as DNA: TGTGCCAGCGTATATCGTTCTACCTACGAGCAGTACTTC.

The chain is built from TRBV2 and TRBJ2-7; D possibly corresponds to TRBD1 (5 bases). V was clipped by 7 bases and J by 13 bases, with 23 bases between them. This CDR3 has 13 residues. CDR1 and CDR2 (germline): SNHLY, FYNNEI. In DNA, the CDR3 is TGTGCCAGCAATCCAGACTGGACACTCCATCAATACTTC. This translates into CASNPDWTLHQYF.

The CDR3 sequence is CASSQGGLFNEKLFF. The CDR3 DNA reads TGTGCCAGCAGCCAAGGCGGGCTCTTTAATGAAAAACTGTTTTTT. The V and J genes are TRBV3-1 (or the pseudogene TRBV3-2) and TRBJ1-4; D not certain. This CDR3 is built from 15 residues. Germline V lookup: CDR1 LGHDT, CDR2 YNNKEL (reference sequence). Trimming took off 1 base at V and 4 bases at J, with 10 bases between the two ends.

The chain carries TRBV4-1 and TRBJ2-7, with a tentative D call TRBD2 (6 bases). This CDR3 comprises 16 residues. V was shortened by 4 bases and J by 0 bases, with 16 bases between the two germline ends. Germline V gene data show CDR1 as MGHRA and CDR2 as YSYEKL. The chain's CDR3 is CASSPHGGKGSYEQYF. DNA of the CDR3: TGCGCCAGCAGCCCCCATGGAGGGAAGGGCTCCTACGAGCAGTACTTC.

The chain uses TRBV6-1 and TRBJ1-2; tentatively, D is TRBD1 (5 bases). Germline loops: CDR1 MNHNS, CDR2 SASEGT. The CDR3 is made up of 14 amino acids. The V end lost 3 bases, the J end lost 0 bases, and 8 bases lay between the germline ends. The CDR3 DNA is TGTGCCAGCAGTGAGGGGGGGGCTAACTATGGCTACACCTTC. Its translation is CASSEGGANYGYTF.

J is TRBJ1-1 and V is TRBV6-2 or TRBV6-3; 7 positions agree with TRBD1. The V segment lost 2 bases and the J segment 0 bases; nucleotides outside the gene matches: 6. Germline V gene data show CDR1 as MNHEY and CDR2 as SVGEGT. This CDR3 spans 16 amino acids. The CDR3 bases are TGTGCCAGCAGTTACCGGGGGGGACAGCTGAACACTGAAGCTTTCTTT. Translating it yields CASSYRGGQLNTEAFF.

V and J are TRBV9 and TRBJ2-1, with D perhaps matching TRBD2 (5 bases). V shed 0 bases and J shed 7 bases, with 14 bases lying between them. Germline V CDR1 and CDR2: SGDLS, YYNGEE. This CDR3 has 15 amino acids. The CDR3 loop is CASSVGAAPGNEQFF. The CDR3 nucleotides read TGTGCCAGCAGCGTAGGGGCCGCCCCGGGAAATGAGCAGTTCTTC.

The chain couples TRBV27 to TRBJ2-2, with D hard to call. Germline CDR1 MNHEY, CDR2 SMNVEV (reference sequence). The CDR3 has 12 amino acids. V lost 4 bases, J lost 3 bases, and 3 bases lay in between. In DNA form, the CDR3 reads TGTGCCAGCAGTTACTACACCGGGGAGCTGTTTTTT. It specifies CASSYYTGELFF.

This chain connects TRBV6-2 or TRBV6-3 to TRBJ2-7, with TRBD2 identical over 7 bases. Trimming removed 0 bases from V and 3 bases from J; junction bases left unmatched: 8. Germline V CDR1 and CDR2: MNHEY, SVGEGT. The CDR3 is 16 amino acids. The CDR3 sequence: CASSYSRERPNYEQYF. CDR3 nucleotide sequence: TGTGCCAGCAGTTACTCGCGGGAGCGACCGAACTACGAGCAGTACTTC.

In this sample, this clone turned up a few times. The V and J genes are TRBV7-2 and TRBJ1-2, with TRBD1 identical over 7 bases. The CDR3 has 13 amino acids. In germline, CDR1 is SGHTA, CDR2 FQGNSA. With V trimmed by 3 bases and J by 8 bases, 6 bases remained unmatched. The CDR3 nucleotides are TGTGCCAGCAGCTTGGAGGGGGCGGGAGGCTACACCTTC. Amino acid sequence: CASSLEGAGGYTF.

The chain links TRBV6-2 or TRBV6-3 to TRBJ1-4, with D perhaps TRBD1 (6 bases). CDR1 is MNHEY and CDR2 is SVGEGT in the germline V gene. V lost 0 bases, J lost 8 bases, and 13 bases lay in between. This CDR3 region has 15 residues. The CDR3 DNA reads as TGTGCCAGCAGTTACTCCAGGGGCCAGGTCGAAAAACTGTTTTTT. This encodes CASSYSRGQVEKLFF.

The chain couples TRBV6-5 to TRBJ2-3; unclear D gene. This CDR3 region has 12 residues. Trimming cost V 7 bases and J 14 bases, with 19 bases left between them. Per germline, CDR1 MNHEY and CDR2 SVGAGI. Here the CDR3 DNA reads TGTGCCAGCACCTCAGAGGCTAATCGTCGGTATTTT. Amino acids: CASTSEANRRYF.

The V gene is TRBV7-9, the J gene TRBJ2-2, with D tentatively TRBD1 (6 bases). Trimming stripped 1 base from V and 6 bases from J, with 12 bases between. The CDR3 loop spans 15 amino acids. From germline, CDR1 is SEHNR and CDR2 FQNEAQ (reference sequence). The CDR3 here is CASSLGGPGAGELFF. CDR3 coding DNA: TGTGCCAGCAGCTTAGGTGGGCCAGGGGCCGGGGAGCTGTTTTTT.

The genes are TRBV6-5 and TRBJ2-1, with 7 nucleotides matching TRBD1. V gave up 10 bases and J gave up 0 bases; unmatched junction bases: 9. The CDR3 contains 15 residues. The germline gives CDR1 MNHEY, CDR2 SVGAGI. CDR3 residues: CAIATGVSSYNEQFF. DNA of the CDR3: TGTGCCATCGCTACAGGGGTTAGCTCCTACAATGAGCAGTTCTTC.

The CDR3 protein is CASSNTGLSYEQYF. The DNA of the CDR3 is TGTGCCAGCAGCAATACGGGACTCTCCTACGAGCAGTACTTC. This sequence joins TRBV21-1 and TRBJ2-7; whether TRBD2, the table's D call, matches the DNA was not checked. TRBV21-1 is described as a pseudogene. The CDR3 sequence is 14 residues long.

This clone has a handful of counts. The rearrangement uses TRBV28 and TRBJ1-1; possibly TRBD1 for D (6 bases). CDR1 is MDHEN, CDR2 SYDVKM, per germline. The CDR3 runs to 15 residues. The V end lost 4 bases, the J end lost 6 bases, and 18 bases lay between the germline ends. The DNA of the CDR3 is TGTGCCAGCAGTTCCCCCTCAGGGGCGCCGTCTGAAGCTTTCTTT. Its protein is CASSSPSGAPSEAFF. The full variable domain, with the rest looked up from reference TRBV28 and TRBJ1-1, is DVKVTQSSRYLVKRTGEKVFLECVQDMDHENMFWYRQDPGLGLRLIYFSYDVKMKEKGDIPEGYSVSREKKERFSLILESASTNQTSMYLCASSSPSGAPSEAFFGQGTRLTVV.

The chain combines TRBV4-3 with TRBJ1-2, with 11 bases that match TRBD1. Germline V lookup: CDR1 LGHNA, CDR2 YSLEER. The CDR3 covers 16 residues. After removal of 0 bases from V and 3 bases from J, the junction contained 3 bases not matched to a gene. The CDR3 DNA reads TGCGCCAGCAGCCAAGATGTGGACAGGGGGCACTATGGCTACACCTTC. Encoded protein: CASSQDVDRGHYGYTF.

The chain carries TRBV7-2 and TRBJ2-5, with 7 bases that match TRBD1. The V segment lost 5 bases and the J segment 5 bases; nucleotides outside the gene matches: 8. This CDR3 spans 14 amino acids. Looked up from germline, CDR1 is SGHTA and CDR2 is FQGNSA. DNA for the CDR3: TGTGCCAGCAGCCCCGAGGGGGCACGCGAGACCCAGTACTTC. Amino acid sequence: CASSPEGARETQYF.